These 25 T cell receptor beta chains originate from one sample sequenced in a study of blood T cell repertoires in COVID-19. Assay: immunoSEQ multiplex PCR; the TCRdb copy retains only in-frame clones and omits some. The profile shows about 150,000 clones, almost 85% of them singletons. The sample was peripheral blood. The receptors were gathered from a human donor with acute or convalescent COVID-19. The donor label of this sample is uncertain.

The chain links TRBV29-1 to TRBJ1-5, with D tentatively TRBD1 (5 bases). The CDR3 is 13 residues long. CDR1 is SQVTM and CDR2 is ANQGSEA in the germline V gene. Trimming stripped 7 bases from V and 2 bases from J, with 12 bases between. CDR3 loop: CSANTGGNQPQHF. The CDR3 nucleotides read TGCAGCGCTAATACGGGGGGCAATCAGCCCCAGCATTTT. Looking up the rest from reference TRBV29-1 and TRBJ1-5 gives the full variable domain: SAVISQKPSRDICQRGTSLTIQCQVDSQVTMMFWYRQQPGQSLTLIATANQGSEATYESGFVIDKFPISRPNLTFSTLTVSNMSPEDSSIYLCSANTGGNQPQHFGDGTRLSIL.

CDR3 coding DNA: TGTGCCAGCAGTGAAAATCAGGGGGTAGGGAACGAGCAGTACTTC. Translating it yields CASSENQGVGNEQYF. The chain combines TRBV2 with TRBJ2-7; 7 bases map to TRBD1. The CDR3 has 15 amino acids. Germline assignment: CDR1 SNHLY and CDR2 FYNNEI. V gave up 2 bases and J gave up 5 bases; unmatched junction bases: 9.

This chain connects TRBV19 to TRBJ1-2; D is unresolved. Trimming cost V 4 bases and J 7 bases, with 19 bases left between them. Germline CDR1 is LNHDA and CDR2 is SQIVND (reference sequence). CDR3 size: 15 residues. Here the CDR3 reads CASSTPLLGRGGYTF. CDR3 DNA sequence: TGTGCCAGTAGTACTCCCCTTCTCGGTCGGGGTGGCTACACCTTC.

V usage is TRBV9 and J usage is TRBJ2-7; 7 bases fit TRBD2. The CDR3 spans 13 residues. Germline V gives CDR1 SGDLS, CDR2 YYNGEE. The V gene end was trimmed by 5 bases and the J gene end by 3 bases; junction bases not matched to a gene: 5. In DNA, the CDR3 is TGTGCCAGCAGGGGGGAGGGCAACTACGAGCAGTACTTC. This codes for CASRGEGNYEQYF.

The chain carries TRBV10-1 and TRBJ2-3; TRBD1 agrees at 8 bases. The CDR3 consists of 15 residues. V lost 1 base, J lost 7 bases, and 7 bases stayed unmatched. Germline CDR1 WNHNN, CDR2 SYGVQD (reference sequence). CDR3 sequence (DNA): TGCGCCAGCAGTGAGTTGGGACAGGAACCCCATACGCAGTATTTT. Its translation is CASSELGQEPHTQYF.

V usage is TRBV6-2 or TRBV6-3 and J usage is TRBJ2-7; D may be TRBD1 (6 bases). Germline assignment: CDR1 MNHEY and CDR2 SVGEGT. The length of the CDR3 is 13 residues. The V gene lost 4 bases and the J gene lost 8 bases, with 15 bases spanning the gap. The CDR3 nucleotides are TGTGCCAGCAGTTCCCGACAGGAGGCTAAGCAGTACTTC. Residues: CASSSRQEAKQYF.

The chain joins TRBV6-5 to TRBJ1-2; D gene uncertain. This CDR3 contains 13 residues. V was cut by 6 bases and J by 2 bases, with 10 bases left in between. Germline values: CDR1 MNHEY, CDR2 SVGAGI. The CDR3 region has the DNA TGTGCCAGCAGACTCGACGGGAACTATGGCTACACCTTC. Its translation: CASRLDGNYGYTF.

The chain joins TRBV19 to TRBJ2-1, with D tentatively TRBD2 (5 bases). This CDR3 region has 15 residues. In germline, CDR1 is LNHDA, CDR2 SQIVND (reference sequence). V was cut by 2 bases and J by 4 bases, with 12 bases left in between. CDR3: CASSITGSLYNEQFF. DNA of the CDR3: TGTGCCAGTAGTATAACGGGATCGCTTTACAATGAGCAGTTCTTC.

The chain combines TRBV4-3 with TRBJ2-3, with no clear D. The CDR3 extends over 14 amino acids. Germline V gene sequence: CDR1 LGHNA, CDR2 YSLEER. The V gene lost 4 bases and the J gene lost 3 bases, with 11 bases spanning the gap. The CDR3 DNA reads as TGCGCCAGCAGCCTAGACTTGAGGACAGATACGCAGTATTTT. It specifies CASSLDLRTDTQYF.

The rearrangement uses TRBV7-2 and TRBJ2-1, with a tentative D call TRBD2 (5 bases). V was clipped by 1 base and J by 10 bases, with 17 bases between them. The CDR3 is 15 residues long. Germline CDR1 is SGHTA and CDR2 is FQGNSA. CDR3 nucleotide sequence: TGTGCCAGCAGCTTAGATCTCGGCGGGTCGGGCGAGCAGTTCTTC. This encodes CASSLDLGGSGEQFF.

The V and J genes are TRBV20-1 and TRBJ2-7; no firm D call. Germline CDR1 reads DFQATT; CDR2 reads SNEGSKA (reference sequence). The CDR3 covers 11 residues. Here the CDR3 reads CRAQGAYEQYF. The CDR3 nucleotides read TGCAGAGCTCAAGGAGCCTACGAGCAGTACTTC.

The V call is TRBV9, the J call TRBJ1-1, with D unresolved. The CDR3 is 15 residues long. Trimming shortened V by 0 bases and J by 1 base, and 10 bases separated the two germline ends. The V gene's germline CDR1 is SGDLS and CDR2 YYNGEE. The CDR3 loop reads CASSVDPGSNTEAFF. In DNA form, the CDR3 reads TGTGCCAGCAGCGTAGATCCGGGATCGAACACTGAAGCTTTCTTT. Filled out from reference TRBV9 and TRBJ1-1, the complete variable domain reads DSGVTQTPKHLITATGQRVTLRCSPRSGDLSVYWYQQSLDQGLQFLIQYYNGEERAKGNILERFSAQQFPDLHSELNLSSLELGDSALYFCASSVDPGSNTEAFFGQGTRLTVV.

The chain carries TRBV19 and TRBJ1-5; D possibly corresponds to TRBD1 (5 bases). Germline values: CDR1 LNHDA, CDR2 SQIVND (reference sequence). V gave up 3 bases and J gave up 3 bases, with 9 bases separating them. The CDR3 consists of 14 residues. CDR3 DNA: TGTGCCAGTAGTATTGCAGGGCCCAATCAGCCCCAGCATTTT. It is translated as CASSIAGPNQPQHF.

The chain joins TRBV12-5 to TRBJ2-1; 9 bases are a match to TRBD1. The V gene's germline CDR1 is LGHNT and CDR2 FRNRAP. Losses at the gene ends were 9 bases for V and 3 bases for J; bases not matched to a gene: 6. CDR3 length: 14 residues. CDR3 loop: CASLQDRGYNEQFF. In nucleotides, the CDR3 is TGTGCTAGCCTACAGGACAGGGGCTACAATGAGCAGTTCTTC.

The chain is built from TRBV7-2 and TRBJ1-1; D is uncertain. This CDR3 is built from 16 residues. Between the trimmed V and J ends, which lost 0 bases and 0 bases, there was a span of 11 bases. Germline V lookup: CDR1 SGHTA, CDR2 FQGNSA. CDR3 coding DNA: TGTGCCAGCAGCTTAGCGCGTAACAGTCTGAACACTGAAGCTTTCTTT. Its translation is CASSLARNSLNTEAFF.

The chain's CDR3 is CAWSAPRQVAYGYTF. CDR3 nucleotides: TGTGCCTGGAGCGCCCCTCGGCAGGTCGCCTATGGCTACACCTTC. J is TRBJ1-2 and V is TRBV30; D not certain. Trimming took off 3 bases at V and 4 bases at J, with 18 bases between the two ends. The CDR3 runs to 15 residues. The germline V gene encodes CDR1 GTSNPN and CDR2 SVGIG (reference sequence).

This clone came up a few times. The V call is TRBV30, the J call TRBJ1-4; 9 bases agree with TRBD1. The CDR3 covers 14 residues. Germline V gene sequence: CDR1 GTSNPN, CDR2 SVGIG (reference sequence). J lost 10 bases, V lost 0 bases, and 6 bases had no gene match. The CDR3 reads CAWSVGDREGKLFF. The CDR3 DNA reads as TGTGCCTGGAGTGTTGGGGACAGGGAGGGAAAACTGTTTTTT.

The chain carries TRBV2 and TRBJ1-2; D is perhaps TRBD1 (5 bases). Trimming took off 6 bases at V and 6 bases at J, with 8 bases between the two ends. Germline V gene lookup returns CDR1 SNHLY and CDR2 FYNNEI. The length of the CDR3 is 11 residues. CDR3 nucleotides: TGTGCCAGCAGAGTCAGGGATGGCTACACCTTC. It yields the protein CASRVRDGYTF.

The rearrangement links TRBV5-8 to TRBJ1-5, with TRBD1 matching 7 bases. The germline V gene encodes CDR1 SGHTS and CDR2 YDEGEE. The CDR3 has 18 amino acids. V shed 1 base and J 0 bases; nucleotides not matched to a gene: 10. The CDR3 sequence: CASSLYNYRGNSNQPQHF. DNA for the CDR3: TGTGCCAGCAGCTTGTACAACTACAGGGGTAATAGCAATCAGCCCCAGCATTTT.

The chain is built from TRBV6-5 and TRBJ1-4; tentative D call: TRBD1 (6 bases). Trimming pared 6 bases from V and 5 bases from J, leaving 16 bases between. The CDR3 runs to 15 residues. Germline V gene lookup returns CDR1 MNHEY and CDR2 SVGAGI. This CDR3 is CASRVQGSSNEKLFF. CDR3 nucleotide sequence: TGTGCCAGCAGAGTTCAGGGGTCCAGCAATGAAAAACTGTTTTTT.

The rearrangement joins TRBV5-1 to TRBJ1-2; D is unresolved. The CDR3 length is 12 residues. CDR1 SGHRS and CDR2 YFSETQ come from the germline V gene. Trimming stripped 4 bases from V and 5 bases from J, with 9 bases between. The CDR3, as DNA: TGCGCCAGCAGCGTCGAGGGTTATGGCTACACCTTC. This gives the protein CASSVEGYGYTF. Supplemented by reference TRBV5-1 and TRBJ1-2, the full variable domain reads KAGVTQTPRYLIKTRGQQVTLSCSPISGHRSVSWYQQTPGQGLQFLFEYFSETQRNKGNFPGRFSGRQFSNSRSEMNVSTLELGDSALYLCASSVEGYGYTFGSGTRLTVV.

The CDR3 DNA follows: TGTGCCAGCATCCGGGGCTACAATGAGCAGTTCTTC. Protein product: CASIRGYNEQFF. This chain connects TRBV6-5 to TRBJ2-1; possible D gene TRBD2, 5 bases. The V end lost 7 bases, the J end lost 3 bases, and 7 bases lay between the germline ends. Per the germline V gene, CDR1 is MNHEY and CDR2 is SVGAGI. There are 12 residues in the CDR3.

V usage is TRBV2 and J usage is TRBJ1-2, with D possibly being TRBD1 (5 bases). The CDR3 has 15 amino acids. Trimming took off 4 bases at V and 4 bases at J, with 16 bases between the two ends. In germline, CDR1 is SNHLY, CDR2 FYNNEI. This CDR3 reads CASSGTGGGVYGYTF. CDR3 in DNA: TGTGCCAGCAGTGGTACTGGGGGAGGGGTCTATGGCTACACCTTC.

The table lists this clone with a count of one. At one of its ends the junction is not consistent with the germline gene, which may arise from a read error. The genes are TRBV25-1 and TRBJ1-6; TRBD1 agrees at 9 bases. The V gene's germline CDR1 is MGHDK and CDR2 SYGVNS. The CDR3 runs 17 residues. The CDR3 nucleotides are TGTGCCCGCAGCGAACCTCCGGGACAGGGAAATAATTCACCCCTCCACTTT. Translated: CARSEPPGQGNNSPLHF. The full variable domain, rest sourced from reference TRBV25-1 and TRBJ1-6, is EADIYQTPRYLVIGTGKKITLECSQTMGHDKMYWYQQDPGMELHLIHYSYGVNSTEKGDLSSESTVSRIRTEHFPLTLESARPSHTSQYLCARSEPPGQGNNSPLHFGNGTRLTVT.

The V and J genes are TRBV10-2 and TRBJ1-1, with D perhaps matching TRBD1 (5 bases). From germline, CDR1 is WSHSY and CDR2 SAAADI. Trimming took 3 bases from V and 5 from J, leaving 10 bases between them. This CDR3 is 13 amino acids long. The DNA of the CDR3 is TGCGCCAGCAGTGACAGGGTGGGGACTGAAGCTTTCTTT. Its protein product is CASSDRVGTEAFF.